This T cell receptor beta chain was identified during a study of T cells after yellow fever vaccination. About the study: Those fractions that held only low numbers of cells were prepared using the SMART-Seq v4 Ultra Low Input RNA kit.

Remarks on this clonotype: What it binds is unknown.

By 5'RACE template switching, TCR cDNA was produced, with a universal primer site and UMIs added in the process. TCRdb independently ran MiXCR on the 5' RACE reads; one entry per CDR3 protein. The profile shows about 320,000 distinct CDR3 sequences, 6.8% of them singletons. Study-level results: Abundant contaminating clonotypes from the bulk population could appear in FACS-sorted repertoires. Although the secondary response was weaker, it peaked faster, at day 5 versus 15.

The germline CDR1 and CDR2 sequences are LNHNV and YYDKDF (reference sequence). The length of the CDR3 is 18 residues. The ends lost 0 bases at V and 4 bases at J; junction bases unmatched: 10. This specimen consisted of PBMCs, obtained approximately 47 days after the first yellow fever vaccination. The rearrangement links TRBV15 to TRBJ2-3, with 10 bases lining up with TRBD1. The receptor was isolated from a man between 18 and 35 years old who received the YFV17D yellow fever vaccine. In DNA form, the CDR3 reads TGTGCCACCAGCAGAGATGCAGAGGACAGGGGGTTCCCAGATACGCAGTATTTT. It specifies CATSRDAEDRGFPDTQYF. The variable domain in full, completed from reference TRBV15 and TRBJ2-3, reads DAMVIQNPRYQVTQFGKPVTLSCSQTLNHNVMYWYQQKSSQAPKLLFHYYDKDFNNEADTPDNFQSRRPNTSFCFLDIRSPGLGDTAMYLCATSRDAEDRGFPDTQYFGPGTRLTVL.